The next 24 T cell receptor beta chains were all read from a single sample in a study of cytomegalovirus exposure and HLA in healthy donors. Use of 60 Vbeta and 13 Jbeta primers characterized the PCR. Assay: immunoSEQ multiplex PCR; the TCRdb copy retains only in-frame clones and omits some. The repertoire holds more than 80,000 clones, 65% to 75% seen once, with under 3.5% in the top ten. The sample comprised PBMCs. Source of these receptors: a female donor in good health and CMV-seropositive.

This clone was seen once. The chain uses TRBV5-5 and TRBJ1-2; 10 bases align to TRBD1. Germline CDR1 is SGHKS and CDR2 is YYEKEE (reference sequence). V shed 0 bases and J 0 bases; nucleotides not matched to a gene: 11. The CDR3 covers 19 residues. CDR3 DNA sequence: TGTGCCAGCAGCTTGGAGGGACAGGGGAAACCCCGAGCTAACTATGGCTACACCTTC. Its protein is CASSLEGQGKPRANYGYTF.

The gene calls are TRBV28 and TRBJ1-5, with 7 bases identical to TRBD1. Germline CDR1 reads MDHEN; CDR2 reads SYDVKM. The CDR3 is 16 residues long. With V trimmed by 6 bases and J by 5 bases, 13 bases remained unmatched. The CDR3 here is CASSRAGQASDQPQHF. The DNA for the CDR3 is TGTGCCAGCAGCCGGGCCGGACAGGCCTCGGATCAGCCCCAGCATTTT.

This clone was recorded once. This chain uses TRBV9 with TRBJ2-7; D is uncertain. Germline V CDR1 and CDR2: SGDLS, YYNGEE. The ends were cut back, 3 bases at V and 4 bases at J, with 8 bases in the middle. This CDR3 contains 12 residues. The CDR3 protein is CASSGPSYEQYF. The DNA for the CDR3 is TGTGCCAGCAGCGGGCCAAGTTACGAGCAGTACTTC.

This clone was seen more than once but under ten times. The chain links TRBV5-4 to TRBJ2-2; D possibly corresponds to TRBD2 (6 bases). The V gene lost 6 bases and the J gene lost 4 bases, with 16 bases spanning the gap. Germline V CDR1 and CDR2: SGHNT, YYREEE (reference sequence). CDR3 length equals 15 residues. CDR3 amino acids: CASTRGRESTGELFF. The CDR3 DNA sequence: TGTGCCAGCACGCGGGGACGGGAGTCCACCGGGGAGCTGTTTTTT.

A single count supports this clone. A junction boundary mismatches the germline segment, possibly from a read error. V usage is TRBV10-3 and J usage is TRBJ2-1, with no clear D. Germline CDR1 and CDR2: ENHRY and SYGVKD. This CDR3 region has 14 residues. CDR3 bases: TGTGCCATCAGTGAGACTCTCCCCCTAAATGGGCAGTTCTTC. It translates to CAISETLPLNGQFF.

The V gene is TRBV6-5, the J gene TRBJ2-7, with D maybe TRBD1 (5 bases). Trimming pared 0 bases from V and 0 bases from J, leaving 12 bases between. From germline, CDR1 is MNHEY and CDR2 SVGAGI. The CDR3 is 16 residues long. For the CDR3, the DNA is TGTGCCAGCAGTTACTCAGGGGTTCCACTCTCCTACGAGCAGTACTTC. Protein product: CASSYSGVPLSYEQYF.

This chain links TRBV29-1 with TRBJ2-3, with D perhaps matching TRBD2 (5 bases). This CDR3 is 15 amino acids long. With 4 bases removed from V and 0 bases from J, the gap between germline ends came to 14 bases. The germline V gene encodes CDR1 SQVTM and CDR2 ANQGSEA. DNA of the CDR3: TGCAGCGTTGGGTTCGGACTCTCTAGCACAGATACGCAGTATTTT. Protein product: CSVGFGLSSTDTQYF.

This clone showed up just once. The rearrangement links TRBV11-2 to TRBJ1-1, with D tentatively TRBD1 (6 bases). With 5 bases removed from V and 5 bases from J, the gap between germline ends came to 18 bases. Per the germline V gene, CDR1 is SGHAT and CDR2 is FQNNGV. This CDR3 spans 15 amino acids. Here the CDR3 DNA reads TGTGCCAGCAGCCCCGCGGCCTTAGGGGGAACTGAAGCTTTCTTT. Protein: CASSPAALGGTEAFF.

The gene calls are TRBV4-1 and TRBJ2-7; 10 positions agree with TRBD2. The length of the CDR3 is 13 residues. V gave up 3 bases and J gave up 5 bases; unmatched junction bases: 1. Germline V gene lookup returns CDR1 MGHRA and CDR2 YSYEKL. The CDR3 loop reads CASSHTSGNEQYF. CDR3 sequence (DNA): TGCGCCAGCAGCCACACTAGCGGGAACGAGCAGTACTTC.

This sequence joins TRBV2 and TRBJ2-3; D call uncertain. The CDR3 contains 12 residues. V was cut by 7 bases and J by 5 bases, with 10 bases left in between. Germline V CDR1 and CDR2: SNHLY, FYNNEI. Here the CDR3 DNA reads TGTGCCAGCACCTACGAGCAAGATACGCAGTATTTT. This translates into CASTYEQDTQYF.

This chain uses TRBV5-4 with TRBJ2-6; 8 nucleotides agree with TRBD1. Germline V gives CDR1 SGHNT, CDR2 YYREEE (reference sequence). Trimming removed 5 bases from V and 0 bases from J; junction bases left unmatched: 7. This CDR3 is 17 amino acids long. CDR3 sequence reads: CASSRTGSSSGANVLTF. DNA of the CDR3: TGTGCCAGCAGTCGGACAGGGTCTTCCTCTGGGGCCAACGTCCTGACTTTC.

The CDR3 coding sequence is TGCGCCAGCAGCCAAGACTTTCCGGGGGGGATGACAGATACGCAGTATTTT. Protein sequence: CASSQDFPGGMTDTQYF. The chain uses TRBV4-1 and TRBJ2-3, with TRBD2 identical over 8 bases. Germline V gene sequence: CDR1 MGHRA, CDR2 YSYEKL. The CDR3 runs to 17 residues. V lost 0 bases to trimming and J lost 3 bases; unmatched junction nucleotides: 8.

The rearrangement links TRBV9 to TRBJ1-5; the D is unclear. Per the germline V gene, CDR1 is SGDLS and CDR2 is YYNGEE. The CDR3 length is 15 residues. V lost 0 bases, J lost 5 bases, and 12 bases lay in between. The CDR3 region is CASSVGRDRHQPQHF. CDR3 bases: TGTGCCAGCAGCGTAGGGAGGGATCGGCATCAGCCCCAGCATTTT.

The rearrangement links TRBV30 to TRBJ1-5; possibly TRBD1 for D (5 bases). Trimming stripped 0 bases from V and 5 bases from J, with 11 bases between. The CDR3 sequence is 14 residues long. The germline V gene encodes CDR1 GTSNPN and CDR2 SVGIG (reference sequence). The CDR3 nucleotides are TGTGCCTGGAGTGTACCAGGGTTTTATCAGCCCCAGCATTTT. Protein product: CAWSVPGFYQPQHF.

As for this clone: Without the conserved terminal phenylalanine or tryptophan, this CDR3 likely stems from a read error. This chain connects TRBV2 to TRBJ1-1, with D possibly TRBD1 on 6 matching bases. The V end lost 5 bases, the J end lost 8 bases, and 18 bases lay between the germline ends. The CDR3 contains 14 residues. The germline V gene has CDR1 SNHLY and CDR2 FYNNEI. CDR3 nucleotide sequence: TGTGCCAGCAGTCTACGGGACACTCGGGGGGAAGCTTTCGTT. It specifies CASSLRDTRGEAFV.

CDR3 sequence (DNA): TGTGCCAGCCGTAGGACTTTCAACACTGAAGCTTTCTTT. It translates to CASRRTFNTEAFF. The chain links TRBV7-2 to TRBJ1-1; D not certain. V lost 8 bases and J 2 bases, leaving 12 bases between the germline ends. The germline V gene encodes CDR1 SGHTA and CDR2 FQGNSA. CDR3 size: 13 residues.

This chain connects TRBV6-4 to TRBJ1-6; D is ambiguous. The CDR3 runs 15 residues. Germline V gives CDR1 MRHNA, CDR2 SNTAGT. V lost 4 bases and J 5 bases, leaving 12 bases between the germline ends. CDR3 in amino acids: CASSASWRDNSPLHF. The CDR3 DNA sequence: TGTGCCAGCAGTGCCAGCTGGAGAGATAATTCACCCCTCCACTTT.

The chain links TRBV27 to TRBJ1-5; weak D call: TRBD1 (6 bases). Germline CDR1 reads MNHEY; CDR2 reads SMNVEV (reference sequence). V lost 6 bases to trimming and J lost 4 bases, with 13 bases between them. CDR3 size: 14 residues. The CDR3 bases are TGTGCCAGCAGCCTCAAGGGGGGGAATCAGCCCCAGCATTTT. Its translation: CASSLKGGNQPQHF.

The chain has TRBV7-2 and TRBJ2-3; 7 bases map to TRBD2. Trimming took 2 bases from V and 2 from J; bases not matched to a gene: 4. Germline values: CDR1 SGHTA, CDR2 FQGNSA. This CDR3 contains 15 residues. DNA for the CDR3: TGTGCCAGCAGCTTACAGAGCGGGACCACAGATACGCAGTATTTT. Its translation: CASSLQSGTTDTQYF.

The chain uses TRBV2 and TRBJ2-7, with 7 positions matching TRBD2. Germline V CDR1 and CDR2: SNHLY, FYNNEI. The CDR3 is 13 amino acids. With V trimmed by 4 bases and J by 9 bases, 9 bases remained unmatched. The CDR3 protein is CASSGEGTGGQYF. CDR3 sequence (DNA): TGTGCCAGCAGTGGCGAAGGTACGGGGGGGCAGTACTTC.

The chain employs TRBV6-5 and TRBJ1-2; the D is unclear. Trimming removed 0 bases at V and 4 bases at J, with 12 bases between. Looked up from germline, CDR1 is MNHEY and CDR2 is SVGAGI. This CDR3 comprises 15 residues. The CDR3 sequence is CASSYSPPGAYGYTF. The CDR3 nucleotides read TGTGCCAGCAGTTACTCTCCGCCGGGTGCCTATGGCTACACCTTC.

This chain uses TRBV11-3 with TRBJ2-2, with D maybe TRBD1 (6 bases). The CDR3 has 14 amino acids. CDR1 is SGHNT, CDR2 YENEEA, per germline. The germline V and J ends were trimmed by 4 bases and 2 bases, with 8 bases remaining between them. CDR3 DNA sequence: TGTGCCAGCAGCTCGGGACACAACACCGGGGAGCTGTTTTTT. Protein sequence: CASSSGHNTGELFF. The full variable domain, its missing parts supplied by reference TRBV11-3 and TRBJ2-2, is EAGVVQSPRYKIIEKKQPVAFWCNPISGHNTLYWYLQNLGQGPELLIRYENEEAVDDSQLPKDRFSAERLKGVDSTLKIQPAELGDSAVYLCASSSGHNTGELFFGEGSRLTVL.

The chain uses TRBV2 and TRBJ2-7, with D possibly TRBD2 on 6 matching bases. The V end lost 10 bases, the J end lost 9 bases, and 25 bases lay between the germline ends. The CDR3 is made up of 14 amino acids. Germline V gene data show CDR1 as SNHLY and CDR2 as FYNNEI. CDR3 amino acids: CATRDSRLGTGQYF. CDR3 nucleotides: TGTGCCACCCGGGACTCCAGGCTGGGGACGGGGCAGTACTTC.

The rearrangement joins TRBV4-3 to TRBJ2-2; no clear D. This CDR3 has 12 amino acids. CDR1 LGHNA and CDR2 YSLEER come from the germline V gene. Trimming removed 1 base at V and 8 bases at J, with 5 bases between. The CDR3, as DNA: TGCGCCAGCAGCCAAGGAGTGGGGGAGCTGTTTTTT. This gives the protein CASSQGVGELFF.